A single sample gave rise to the 19 T cell receptor beta chains below, sequenced in a study of PD-1 blockade in classical Hodgkin lymphoma (dated by TCRdb to about 2020). Libraries were made using the immunoSEQ multiplex PCR assay. TCRdb holds this immuneACCESS table with in-frame rearrangements only. Some clones are missing; in checked studies, unresolved V genes explain under half, and the rest has no known cause. The sample profile shows some 20,000 clones; 75% to 90% of them were found once. About 7% of the sample is in the top ten clones. In light of the paper, this sample's time point label describes: cycle 4 day 1 (C4D1), after more than five weeks of nivolumab. Every trial patient had relapsed following autologous stem cell transplantation, and prior brentuximab vedotin exposure was what differed among cohorts A, B and C. A Miltenyi CD8+ T cell isolation kit was used for magnetic negative selection to purify CD8+ T cells from thawed PBMCs.

Specimen: CD8+ T cells from blood, collected before the fourth cycle of nivolumab. The source of these receptors is a human donor with classical Hodgkin lymphoma.

The V gene is TRBV7-9, the J gene TRBJ2-1; weak D call: TRBD2 (5 bases). Germline values: CDR1 SEHNR, CDR2 FQNEAQ (reference sequence). The CDR3 covers 13 residues. Trimming left V 3 bases short and J 4 bases short, with 7 bases between. The CDR3 protein is CASSFGVYNEQFF. CDR3 sequence (DNA): TGTGCCAGCAGCTTCGGGGTTTACAATGAGCAGTTCTTC.

In DNA, the CDR3 is TGTGCCAGCAGCTTAGGAGGGACAGGGAAAAATCAGCCCCAGCATTTT. Translated: CASSLGGTGKNQPQHF. The chain joins TRBV13 to TRBJ1-5, with 9 bases that match TRBD1. The CDR3 consists of 16 residues. Germline-derived CDR1 and CDR2 are PRHDT and FYEKMQ (reference sequence). Trimming at V came to 0 bases and at J to 4 bases, leaving 4 bases not matched to a gene.

The chain combines TRBV7-9 with TRBJ2-7; D perhaps matches TRBD1 (5 bases). Germline V gives CDR1 SEHNR, CDR2 FQNEAQ (reference sequence). The CDR3 consists of 14 residues. The V end lost 7 bases, the J end lost 2 bases, and 15 bases lay between the germline ends. CDR3 DNA sequence: TGTGCCAGCACCACCACCGGACAAGCCTACGAGCAGTACTTC. It specifies CASTTTGQAYEQYF.

The V and J genes are TRBV6-5 and TRBJ1-6; D may be TRBD1 (5 bases). The CDR3 sequence is 14 residues long. Germline loops: CDR1 MNHEY, CDR2 SVGAGI. The V gene lost 2 bases and the J gene lost 4 bases, with 6 bases spanning the gap. DNA for the CDR3: TGTGCCAGCAGTTACCAGGGTTATAATTCACCCCTCCACTTT. Amino acid sequence: CASSYQGYNSPLHF.

V gene TRBV11-2 combines with J gene TRBJ2-7; TRBD1 is a possible D gene (5 bases). CDR3 size: 13 residues. The V end was cut by 0 bases, the J end by 7 bases, with 10 bases between. Looked up from germline, CDR1 is SGHAT and CDR2 is FQNNGV. The CDR3 is CASSLEGPSEQYF. The CDR3 DNA sequence: TGTGCCAGCAGCTTAGAGGGGCCGAGTGAGCAGTACTTC. Looking up the rest from reference TRBV11-2 and TRBJ2-7 gives the full variable domain: EAGVAQSPRYKIIEKRQSVAFWCNPISGHATLYWYQQILGQGPKLLIQFQNNGVVDDSQLPKDRFSAERLKGVDSTLKIQPAKLEDSAVYLCASSLEGPSEQYFGPGTRLTVT.

The chain recombines TRBV19 with TRBJ1-1; 8 bases are a match to TRBD1. V trimming: 0 bases; J trimming: 4 bases; junction bases outside the gene matches: 4. Germline lookup yields CDR1 LNHDA and CDR2 SQIVND (reference sequence). CDR3 size: 15 residues. The CDR3 sequence: CASSIEAGGFTEAFF. In DNA, the CDR3 is TGTGCCAGTAGTATAGAGGCAGGGGGCTTCACTGAAGCTTTCTTT.

The chain joins TRBV25-1 to TRBJ2-5; D might be TRBD1 (6 bases). The J call may be in error: the DNA end matches TRBJ2-7 better. CDR3 length: 13 amino acids. Germline V gene lookup returns CDR1 MGHDK and CDR2 SYGVNS. CDR3 in amino acids: CASSVTGNYEQYF. The CDR3 region has the DNA TGTGCCAGCAGTGTCACAGGGAACTACGAGCAGTACTTC.

The chain is built from TRBV5-6 and TRBJ2-7; 9 bases are a match to TRBD1. Trimming took 4 bases from V and 6 from J; bases not matched to a gene: 2. The CDR3 runs 12 residues. Germline CDR1 SGHDT, CDR2 YYEEEE. CDR3 coding DNA: TGTGCCAGCAGCCCGGGACAGGGCGAGCAGTACTTC. This translates into CASSPGQGEQYF.

V is TRBV13 and J is TRBJ2-7; 10 bases align to TRBD1. CDR1 and CDR2 (germline): PRHDT, FYEKMQ (reference sequence). Unmatched junction bases numbered 9, after V lost 5 bases and J lost 5 bases. This CDR3 contains 15 residues. CDR3: CASSGGQGKGNEQYF. DNA for the CDR3: TGTGCCAGCAGCGGGGGACAGGGGAAGGGCAACGAGCAGTACTTC. Looking up the rest from reference TRBV13 and TRBJ2-7 gives the full variable domain: AAGVIQSPRHLIKEKRETATLKCYPIPRHDTVYWYQQGPGQDPQFLISFYEKMQSDKGSIPDRFSAQQFSDYHSELNMSSLELGDSALYFCASSGGQGKGNEQYFGPGTRLTVT.

The chain employs TRBV19 and TRBJ1-4; D is undetermined. V was pared by 4 bases and J by 0 bases, with 12 bases between. The CDR3 extends over 16 amino acids. The germline CDR1 and CDR2 sequences are LNHDA and SQIVND (reference sequence). The CDR3 nucleotides read TGTGCCAGTAGTACCCTTGATACGACAACTAATGAAAAACTGTTTTTT. As protein: CASSTLDTTTNEKLFF. The entire variable domain, with the rest obtained from reference TRBV19 and TRBJ1-4, is as follows: DGGITQSPKYLFRKEGQNVTLSCEQNLNHDAMYWYRQDPGQGLRLIYYSQIVNDFQKGDIAEGYSVSREKKESFPLTVTSAQKNPTAFYLCASSTLDTTTNEKLFFGSGTQLSVL.

The chain uses TRBV5-1 and TRBJ2-7; 7 bases are shared with TRBD2. This CDR3 comprises 14 residues. The V gene end was trimmed by 4 bases and the J gene end by 2 bases; junction bases not matched to a gene: 6. Germline values: CDR1 SGHRS, CDR2 YFSETQ. Here the CDR3 DNA reads TGCGCCAGCAGCCATGATCGGGGGGCCTACGAGCAGTACTTC. It translates to CASSHDRGAYEQYF.

This clone occurred a few times. DNA for the CDR3: TGTGCCAGCAGCTTAGTCGGCGGCTTCGGAGGGACCGGGGAGCTGTTTTTT. Protein product: CASSLVGGFGGTGELFF. V gene TRBV13 combines with J gene TRBJ2-2; tentatively, D is TRBD2 (6 bases). This CDR3 has 17 residues. V was shortened by 1 base and J by 5 bases, with 17 bases between the two germline ends. Germline V lookup: CDR1 PRHDT, CDR2 FYEKMQ (reference sequence). The full variable domain, in which reference TRBV13 and TRBJ2-2 provide the parts outside the CDR3, is AAGVIQSPRHLIKEKRETATLKCYPIPRHDTVYWYQQGPGQDPQFLISFYEKMQSDKGSIPDRFSAQQFSDYHSELNMSSLELGDSALYFCASSLVGGFGGTGELFFGEGSRLTVL.

The chain uses TRBV7-2 and TRBJ2-7; weak D call: TRBD2 (6 bases). Trimming left V 0 bases short and J 1 base short, with 7 bases between. Germline CDR1 is SGHTA and CDR2 is FQGNSA. The CDR3 spans 14 residues. The CDR3 is CASSLAGGSYEQYF. DNA of the CDR3: TGTGCCAGCAGCTTAGCGGGGGGATCCTACGAGCAGTACTTC.

The CDR3 DNA is TGTGCCAGCACTATGACAGGGTTTACTGAAGCTTTCTTT. Protein sequence: CASTMTGFTEAFF. The rearrangement joins TRBV6-5 to TRBJ1-1, with TRBD1 matching 7 bases. The CDR3 runs 13 residues. The trim removed 7 bases at V and 5 bases at J, leaving 7 bases unmatched. Germline CDR1 reads MNHEY; CDR2 reads SVGAGI.

The rearrangement joins TRBV2 to TRBJ1-1; D remains ambiguous. Trimming shortened V by 5 bases and J by 1 base, and 11 bases separated the two germline ends. The germline gives CDR1 SNHLY, CDR2 FYNNEI. The CDR3 sequence is 14 residues long. The CDR3 is CASSRWGSNTEAFF. The CDR3 DNA reads as TGTGCCAGCAGTCGGTGGGGATCGAACACTGAAGCTTTCTTT. The variable domain in full, with the rest retrieved from reference TRBV2 and TRBJ1-1, is EPEVTQTPSHQVTQMGQEVILRCVPISNHLYFYWYRQILGQKVEFLVSFYNNEISEKSEIFDDQFSVERPDGSNFTLKIRSTKLEDSAMYFCASSRWGSNTEAFFGQGTRLTVV.

The chain is built from TRBV6-5 and TRBJ2-1; no definite D call. Germline-derived CDR1 and CDR2 are MNHEY and SVGAGI. CDR3 length: 14 residues. V lost 2 bases and J lost 2, with 7 bases in between. CDR3 coding DNA: TGTGCCAGCAGTTACGGGCGGACCTACAATGAGCAGTTCTTC. Translating it yields CASSYGRTYNEQFF.

The chain has TRBV29-1 and TRBJ1-2; D is undetermined. This CDR3 contains 12 residues. V was pared by 5 bases and J by 4 bases, with 11 bases between. Germline V lookup: CDR1 SQVTM, CDR2 ANQGSEA. The CDR3 nucleotides read TGCAGCGTTCCCGTACTCTCCTATGGCTACACCTTC. It encodes CSVPVLSYGYTF.

The genes are TRBV5-4 and TRBJ1-1; D uncertain. V dropped 2 bases and J dropped 0 bases, with 8 bases sitting between them. Per germline, CDR1 SGHNT and CDR2 YYREEE (reference sequence). There are 14 residues in the CDR3. DNA for the CDR3: TGTGCCAGCAGCTTCCTTGATATGAACACTGAAGCTTTCTTT. Encoded protein: CASSFLDMNTEAFF. The full variable domain, with the rest looked up from reference TRBV5-4 and TRBJ1-1, is ETGVTQSPTHLIKTRGQQVTLRCSSQSGHNTVSWYQQALGQGPQFIFQYYREEENGRGNFPPRFSGLQFPNYSSELNVNALELDDSALYLCASSFLDMNTEAFFGQGTRLTVV.

This clone has just a few counts. This chain joins TRBV7-9 and TRBJ2-2, with D uncertain. CDR1 and CDR2 (germline): SEHNR, FQNEAQ (reference sequence). The CDR3 loop spans 14 amino acids. Trimming left V 5 bases short and J 0 bases short, with 7 bases between. CDR3 in amino acids: CASSPRPNTGELFF. The CDR3 DNA is TGTGCCAGCAGCCCTAGACCGAACACCGGGGAGCTGTTTTTT.